The clone carrying this T cell receptor beta chain was recorded many times. Its antigen is as yet unknown. A library of TCRbeta sequences, prepared with unique molecular identifiers, was generated. TCRdb re-derived calls from the PCR reads in MiXCR, one entry per CDR3 protein. Here the sample spans a few hundred thousand distinct CDR3 sequences, approximately 6.9% being singletons. The data are from a study of T-cell reconstitution after alpha-beta-depleted transplantation in children. Whole-study findings and limits: Reportedly, only several hundred clones from non-depleted graft cells drove alpha-beta T-cell counts at about two months. Surviving recipient T cells and thymic progenitors accounted for the high day-60 TCRbeta diversity observed in some patients.

Germline assignment: CDR1 LGHNA and CDR2 YNFKEQ. The CDR3 is 14 amino acids. The V end was cut by 0 bases, the J end by 4 bases, with 9 bases between. The TCR comes from a boy aged 2-15 years with acute lymphoblastic leukemia, due to receive a stem cell transplant. The source was PBMCs, collected before TCRalphabeta/CD19-depleted stem cell transplant. The gene calls are TRBV4-2 and TRBJ2-5, with D possibly matching TRBD2 (5 bases). CDR3 DNA: TGTGCCAGCAGCCAAGAAAAGGGAGTAGAGACCCAGTACTTC. It is translated as CASSQEKGVETQYF.